The entry below describes one T cell receptor (beta chain). These data belong to a study of blood T cell repertoires in COVID-19. Overall study context: The United States, Italy and Spain were the sources of the acute and convalescent COVID-19 samples. PBMCs, B-cell-depleted T cells, or T cells provided the cDNA or gDNA that made up the material.

This CDR3 has 14 amino acids. V lost 3 bases to trimming and J lost 13 bases; unmatched junction nucleotides: 11. From germline, CDR1 is WSHSY and CDR2 SAAADI. Authors' processing steps: Reference gene primers were amplified, and this amplification served to estimate nucleated cell counts. Using immunoSEQ multiplex PCR, the repertoire was profiled, and TCRdb retains in-frame clones only, with some absent. V, J and clone size derive from that table, while D and trimming were established from the DNA sequence. The profile shows tens of thousands of clones, 82% of them singletons. The V and J genes are TRBV10-2 and TRBJ2-7, with TRBD1 matching over 11 bases. The sample taken for sequencing was peripheral blood. The sequence was collected from a woman in her sixties with acute or convalescent COVID-19. CDR3 in amino acids: CASSDSRDRGDYYF. The CDR3 DNA is TGCGCCAGCAGTGACTCCCGGGACAGGGGGGACTATTACTTC.